This T cell receptor (beta chain) stems from a study of post-analysis software for immune sequencing data (dated by TCRdb to 2014 to 2015). With regard to the full study: Recorded disease courses included relapsing-remitting, secondary progressive and progressive-relapsing multiple sclerosis, with some patients lacking subtype annotation. The patient repertoires were set against about 12 previously published healthy control repertoires from donors whose ages ranged from roughly 6 to 25 years. A subset of samples was prepared in parallel using single-end sample barcoding, then pooled and co-amplified after Illumina adapter ligation. General conclusions and limits of the study: Roughly 5 TRBV segments, including TRBV5-6, TRBV5-1 and TRBV20-1, were significantly more frequent in patients than controls. Compared with controls, multiple sclerosis patients had significantly lower normalized Chao1 diversity, a finding suggesting substantial peripheral T-cell clonal expansion. Direct clustering with F measure showed strong co-clustering of samples prepared in the same batch, prompting a batch-effect correction. The control group was slightly older than the multiple sclerosis patient group.

This clonotype was seen only a few times. It has no known antigen specificity. No per-base quality is available; no much larger clone lies one base away. Based on the germline V gene, the CDR1 and CDR2 sequences are MGHDK and SYGVNS. Counted from cysteine to phenylalanine, this CDR3 has 17 amino acids. Left in the record is the CDR3 DNA by itself, 51 bases read in frame from the first base. At the junction V is shortened by 1 base and J by 1 base; bases outside the gene matches: 7. Receptor amplification or capture employed PCR. For sequencing, an Illumina HiSeq 2500 was employed. To reduce PCR and sequencing biases, unique molecular identifiers were incorporated into the TCR beta cDNA libraries. Per 1 to 10 million input T cells, approximately 500,000 cDNA molecules were obtained, such that each molecule approximated one T cell. The same protocol used for the earlier healthy control dataset was applied to prepare and sequence the patient libraries. Samples belonging to the same batch were prepared together, multiplexed and sequenced on a shared HiSeq lane. On the study's bioinformatics: MIGEC handled the raw barcoded reads, throwing out single-read molecular identifier groups before consensus assembly and CDR3 extraction. VDJtools was used for post-analysis of the clonotype tables, with diversity normalized by down-sampling every dataset to the smallest sample size. In repertoire overlap clustering, CDR3 amino acid sequences, but not nucleotide sequences, were matched to correct batch-related cross-sample contamination. The raw public reads went through TCRdb reprocessing: fastp at Q25, MiXCR clone calling, in-frame beta chains kept. Rows with one shared CDR3 protein collapse into an entry with the most common genes and DNA. TCRdb's processing, not the authors' own work, is the source of the V and J calls. For this sample there are under 200,000 distinct CDR3 sequences; 29% appear just once. The ten largest clones capture around 3.7% of the sample.

TCR beta repertoires were profiled from peripheral blood of roughly twelve young patients with multiple sclerosis to demonstrate the VDJtools post-analysis software. The multiple sclerosis patients were children and adolescents between roughly 6 and 17 years of age. The TCR sequence derives from a girl under 18 with multiple sclerosis. The sample comprised blood. The chain is assembled from TRBV25-1 and TRBJ2-5, and 9 junctional nucleotides match TRBD2. The CDR3 protein is CASSESRGSGGQETQYF. The nucleotide sequence is given as TGTGCCAGCAGTGAATCACGGGGTAGCGGGGGCCAAGAGACCCAGTACTTC.